This is a list of T cell receptor beta chains from one sample in a study of cytotoxic CD8 clonotypes in ibrutinib-treated CLL. TCRdb keeps only in-frame clones here, not all; method: immunoSEQ multiplex PCR. The sample holds about 7,000 clones, 70% to 75% seen once. The source was PBMCs, collected before ibrutinib treatment. The receptors were sampled from a human donor with chronic lymphocytic leukemia. CDR3s include the opening cysteine and the closing phenylalanine or tryptophan. A D gene is named only where the DNA matches it firmly. Clone size appears in some rows only: once, few, many, or a class for an expanded clone.

CDR3 protein	CDR3 DNA	clone size	V gene	J gene	D gene
CASSPDPRSTEQYF	TGTGCCAGCTCACCAGACCCCCGGTCAACCGAGCAGTACTTC	NA	TRBV18	TRBJ2-7	NA
CASSPGTGW	TGCGCCAGCAGCCCGGGGACAGGGTGG	large	TRBV10-1	TRBJ2-7	TRBD1
CASRAGRKETQYF	TGTGCCAGCAGGGCGGGGCGGAAAGAGACCCAGTACTTC	NA	TRBV7-6	TRBJ2-5	NA
CAWTRQGNTIYF	TGTGCCTGGACCAGGCAGGGTAACACCATATATTTT	NA	TRBV30	TRBJ1-3	NA
CASSQVRLLVYNEQFF	TGCGCCAGCAGCCAAGTCCGACTCCTCGTCTACAATGAGCAGTTCTTC	few	TRBV4-1	TRBJ2-1	NA
CASSFLGSGNTIYF	TGTGCCAGCAGTTTCTTAGGCTCTGGAAACACCATATATTTT	once	TRBV28	TRBJ1-3	NA
CASSLQGPGNSPLHF	TGTGCCAGCAGCTTGCAGGGGCCGGGGAATTCACCCCTCCACTTT	NA	TRBV5-8	TRBJ1-6	NA
CASSSRPGTGGNEQFF	TGTGCCAGCAGTTCCCGCCCCGGCACCGGGGGCAATGAGCAGTTCTTC	NA	TRBV6-5	TRBJ2-1	NA
CASSKGAVVSYEQYF	TGCGCCAGCAGCAAAGGGGCGGTGGTATCCTACGAGCAGTACTTC	NA	TRBV5-1	TRBJ2-7	NA
CASSLEREGGTDTQYF	TGCGCCAGCAGCTTGGAACGGGAGGGGGGCACAGATACGCAGTATTTT	NA	TRBV5-1	TRBJ2-3	TRBD2
CASSEDNRGYGYTF	TGTGCCAGCAGTGAAGATAACAGGGGCTATGGCTACACCTTC	NA	TRBV25-1	TRBJ1-2	TRBD1
CASSSQEDQPQHF	TGTGCCAGCAGCTCACAGGAGGATCAGCCCCAGCATTTT	NA	TRBV7-8	TRBJ1-5	NA
CASWAGVEQFF	TGCGCCAGCTGGGCAGGGGTTGAGCAGTTCTTC	NA	TRBV5-1	TRBJ2-1	NA
CASSLAAGTMANTF	TGCGCCAGCAGCTTGGCCGCAGGAACTATGGCTAACACCTTC	NA	TRBV5-1	TRBJ1-2	NA
CASSQEGTGSSYEQYF	TGCGCCAGCAGCCAAGAGGGGACAGGGAGCTCCTACGAGCAGTACTTC	NA	TRBV4-1	TRBJ2-7	TRBD1
CASSPWGEGNTIYF	TGTGCCAGCAGCCCCTGGGGCGAGGGAAACACCATATATTTT	NA	TRBV6-5	TRBJ1-3	NA
CASSSDQGSGYTF	TGTGCCAGCAGTTCAGATCAGGGATCCGGCTACACCTTC	NA	TRBV6-5	TRBJ1-2	NA
CASRAGTGTTDTQYF	TGTGCCAGCAGAGCCGGGACAGGGACCACAGATACGCAGTATTTT	NA	TRBV6-1	TRBJ2-3	TRBD1
CASSQDSGLHTGELFF	TGCGCCAGCAGCCAAGATTCCGGACTTCACACCGGGGAGCTGTTTTTT	NA	TRBV4-1	TRBJ2-2	NA
CASSVRVSSYNEQFF	TGTGCCAGTAGTGTTCGGGTTAGCTCCTACAATGAGCAGTTCTTC	NA	TRBV19	TRBJ2-1	NA
CASYTVGYMNTEAFF	TGTGCCAGCTACACGGTCGGATACATGAACACTGAAGCTTTCTTT	NA	TRBV27	TRBJ1-1	NA
CASSVAGLQTSTDTQYF	TGTGCCAGCAGTGTAGCGGGGCTCCAGACTAGCACAGATACGCAGTATTTT	NA	TRBV6-1	TRBJ2-3	TRBD2
CSVVDIAMPDTQYF	TGCAGCGTTGTCGATATTGCGATGCCAGATACGCAGTATTTT	NA	TRBV29-1	TRBJ2-3	NA
CASSDRGQGRGTGELFF	TGTGCCAGCAGCGACCGGGGGCAGGGGCGAGGCACCGGGGAGCTGTTTTTT	few	TRBV7-6	TRBJ2-2	NA
CASSRQLNTEAFF	TGTGCCAGCAGCCGACAGTTGAACACTGAAGCTTTCTTT	NA	TRBV2	TRBJ1-1	NA
CASSRDRIHIQYF	TGTGCCAGCAGTCGGGACAGGATTCACATTCAGTACTTC	NA	TRBV6-5	TRBJ2-4	TRBD1
CASSYQVTIHTEAFF	TGTGCCAGCAGTTACCAAGTTACCATTCACACTGAAGCTTTCTTT	NA	TRBV6-5	TRBJ1-1	NA
CASSPGGWGTQYF	TGTGCCAGTAGTCCGGGGGGATGGGGGACCCAGTACTTC	NA	TRBV19	TRBJ2-5	TRBD2
CASSPRGSKAFF	TGTGCCAGCTCACCTCGGGGTAGTAAAGCTTTCTTT	NA	TRBV18	TRBJ1-1	NA